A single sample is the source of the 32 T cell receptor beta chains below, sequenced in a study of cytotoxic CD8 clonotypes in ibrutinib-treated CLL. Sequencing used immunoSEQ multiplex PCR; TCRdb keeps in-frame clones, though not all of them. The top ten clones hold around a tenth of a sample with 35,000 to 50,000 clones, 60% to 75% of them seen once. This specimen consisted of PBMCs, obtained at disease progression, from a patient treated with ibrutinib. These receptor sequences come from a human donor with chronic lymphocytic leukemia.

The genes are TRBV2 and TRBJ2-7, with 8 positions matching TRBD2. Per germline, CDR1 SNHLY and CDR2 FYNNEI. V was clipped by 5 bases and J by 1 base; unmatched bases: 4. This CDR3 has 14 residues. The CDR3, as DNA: TGTGCCAGCAGTCCCATAGCGGGGTCCTACGAGCAGTACTTC. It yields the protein CASSPIAGSYEQYF.

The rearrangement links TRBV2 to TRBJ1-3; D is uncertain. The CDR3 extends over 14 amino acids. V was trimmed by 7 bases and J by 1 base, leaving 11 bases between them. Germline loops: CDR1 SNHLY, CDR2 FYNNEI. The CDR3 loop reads CASKPTNSGNTIYF. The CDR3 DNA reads TGTGCCAGCAAACCCACAAATTCTGGAAACACCATATATTTT.

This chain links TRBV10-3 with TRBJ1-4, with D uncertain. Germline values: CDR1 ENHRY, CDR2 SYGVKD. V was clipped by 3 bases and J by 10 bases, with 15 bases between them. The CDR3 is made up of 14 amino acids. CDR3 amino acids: CAISEYGELGKLFF. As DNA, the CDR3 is TGTGCCATCAGTGAATATGGGGAACTTGGAAAACTGTTTTTT.

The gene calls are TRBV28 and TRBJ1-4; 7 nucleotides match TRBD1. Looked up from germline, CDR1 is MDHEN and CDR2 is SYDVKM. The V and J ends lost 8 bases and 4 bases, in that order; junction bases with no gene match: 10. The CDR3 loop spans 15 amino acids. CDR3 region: CASAQRTGHNEKLFF. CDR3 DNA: TGTGCCAGCGCTCAGAGGACAGGCCATAATGAAAAACTGTTTTTT.

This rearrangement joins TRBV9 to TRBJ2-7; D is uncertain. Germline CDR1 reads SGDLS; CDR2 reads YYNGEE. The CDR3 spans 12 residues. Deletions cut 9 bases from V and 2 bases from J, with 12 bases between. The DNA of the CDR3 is TGTGCCAACCCCTCTAAGACCTACGAGCAGTACTTC. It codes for CANPSKTYEQYF.

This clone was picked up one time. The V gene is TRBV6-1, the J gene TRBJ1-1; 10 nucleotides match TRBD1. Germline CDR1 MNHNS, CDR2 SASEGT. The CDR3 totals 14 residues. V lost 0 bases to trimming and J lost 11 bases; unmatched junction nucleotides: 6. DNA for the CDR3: TGTGCCAGCAGTGAAGCGGGACAGGGGAAGGCGGCTTTCTTT. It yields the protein CASSEAGQGKAAFF.

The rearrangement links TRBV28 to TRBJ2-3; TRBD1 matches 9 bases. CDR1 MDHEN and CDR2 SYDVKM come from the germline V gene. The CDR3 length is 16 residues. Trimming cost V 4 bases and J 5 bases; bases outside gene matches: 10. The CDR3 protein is CASSYLPKTGGDTQYF. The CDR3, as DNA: TGTGCCAGCAGTTACTTACCAAAGACAGGGGGAGATACGCAGTATTTT.

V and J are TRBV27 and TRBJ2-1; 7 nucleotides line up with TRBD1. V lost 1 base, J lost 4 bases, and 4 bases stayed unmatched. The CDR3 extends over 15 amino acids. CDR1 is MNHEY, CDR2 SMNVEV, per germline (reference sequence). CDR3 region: CASSLFRDRYNEQFF. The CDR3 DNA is TGTGCCAGCAGTTTATTCCGGGACAGATACAATGAGCAGTTCTTC.

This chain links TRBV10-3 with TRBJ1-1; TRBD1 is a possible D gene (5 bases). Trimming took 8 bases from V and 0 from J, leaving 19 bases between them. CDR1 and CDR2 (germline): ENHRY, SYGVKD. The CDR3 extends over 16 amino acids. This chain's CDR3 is CAIRNISGPMNTEAFF. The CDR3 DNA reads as TGTGCCATCCGTAACATTTCGGGGCCGATGAACACTGAAGCTTTCTTT.

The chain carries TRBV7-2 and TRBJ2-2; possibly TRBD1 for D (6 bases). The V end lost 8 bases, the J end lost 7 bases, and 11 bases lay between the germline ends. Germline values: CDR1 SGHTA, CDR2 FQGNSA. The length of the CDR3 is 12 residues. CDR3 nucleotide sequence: TGTGCCAGCGGACAGCATGTCGGGGAGCTGTTTTTT. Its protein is CASGQHVGELFF.

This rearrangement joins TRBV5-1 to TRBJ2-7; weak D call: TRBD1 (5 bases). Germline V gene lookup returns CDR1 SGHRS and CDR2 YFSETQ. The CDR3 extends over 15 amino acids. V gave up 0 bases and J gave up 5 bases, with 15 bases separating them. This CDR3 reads CASSLAREPLDEQYF. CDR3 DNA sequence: TGCGCCAGCAGCTTGGCCAGGGAACCTCTGGACGAGCAGTACTTC.

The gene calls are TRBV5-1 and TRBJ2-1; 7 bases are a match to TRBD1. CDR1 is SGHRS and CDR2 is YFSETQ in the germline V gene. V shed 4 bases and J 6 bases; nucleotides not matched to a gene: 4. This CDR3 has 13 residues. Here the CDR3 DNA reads TGCGCCAGCAGCATAGGGACAGCCAATGAGCAGTTCTTC. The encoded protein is CASSIGTANEQFF.

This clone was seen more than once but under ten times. The CDR3, as DNA: TGTGCCACCGCGGGCAGGGGGAACAATCAGCCCCAGCATTTT. This sequence encodes CATAGRGNNQPQHF. The rearrangement links TRBV10-3 to TRBJ1-5, with TRBD1 matching 7 bases. This CDR3 comprises 14 residues. The J segment lost 3 bases and the V segment lost 10 bases, leaving 9 bases of the junction unmatched. The germline V gene has CDR1 ENHRY and CDR2 SYGVKD.

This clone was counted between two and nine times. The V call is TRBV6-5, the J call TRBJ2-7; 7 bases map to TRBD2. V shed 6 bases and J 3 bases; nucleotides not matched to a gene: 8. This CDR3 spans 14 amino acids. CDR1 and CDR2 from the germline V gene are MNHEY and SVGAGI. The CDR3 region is CASSPAGLSYEQYF. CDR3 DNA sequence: TGTGCCAGCAGCCCAGCGGGACTAAGCTACGAGCAGTACTTC.

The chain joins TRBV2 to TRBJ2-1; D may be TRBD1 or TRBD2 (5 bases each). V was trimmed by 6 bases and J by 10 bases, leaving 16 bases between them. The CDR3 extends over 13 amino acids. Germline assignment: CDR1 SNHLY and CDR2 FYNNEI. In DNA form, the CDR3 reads TGTGCCAGCAGGGTTCCCCAAGAGGGGGAGCAGTTCTTC. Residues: CASRVPQEGEQFF.

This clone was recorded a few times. The CDR3 loop reads CASSYSGLAGKSEQFF. CDR3 nucleotides: TGTGCCAGCAGTTACTCAGGACTAGCGGGGAAAAGCGAGCAGTTCTTC. The chain couples TRBV6-6 to TRBJ2-1; 12 bases align to TRBD2. Germline V gene data show CDR1 as MNHNY and CDR2 as SVGAGI (reference sequence). Losses at the gene ends were 0 bases for V and 10 bases for J; bases not matched to a gene: 7. The CDR3 runs 16 residues.

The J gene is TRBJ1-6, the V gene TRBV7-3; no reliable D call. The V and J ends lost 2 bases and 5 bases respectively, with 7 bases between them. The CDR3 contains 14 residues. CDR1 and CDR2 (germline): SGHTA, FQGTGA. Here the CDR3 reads CASSLWTHNSPLHF. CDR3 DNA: TGTGCCAGCAGCTTATGGACCCATAATTCACCCCTCCACTTT.

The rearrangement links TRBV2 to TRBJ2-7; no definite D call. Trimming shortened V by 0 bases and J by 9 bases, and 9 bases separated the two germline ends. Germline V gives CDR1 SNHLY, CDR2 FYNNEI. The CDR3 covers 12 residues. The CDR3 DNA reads TGTGCCAGCAGTGAAGCGTGGGCGGCGCAGTACTTC. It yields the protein CASSEAWAAQYF.

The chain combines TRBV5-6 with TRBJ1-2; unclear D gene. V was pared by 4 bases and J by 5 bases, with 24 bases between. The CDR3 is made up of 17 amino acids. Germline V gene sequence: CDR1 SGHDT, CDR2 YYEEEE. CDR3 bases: TGTGCCAGCAGCACAGTACAAGGTGGGAGGTGGGGATATGGCTACACCTTC. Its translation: CASSTVQGGRWGYGYTF.

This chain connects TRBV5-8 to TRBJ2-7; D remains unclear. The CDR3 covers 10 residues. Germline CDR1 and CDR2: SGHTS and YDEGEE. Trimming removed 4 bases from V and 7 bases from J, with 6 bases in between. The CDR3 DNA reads TGTGCCAGCAGCCATATAGAGCAGTACTTC. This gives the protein CASSHIEQYF.

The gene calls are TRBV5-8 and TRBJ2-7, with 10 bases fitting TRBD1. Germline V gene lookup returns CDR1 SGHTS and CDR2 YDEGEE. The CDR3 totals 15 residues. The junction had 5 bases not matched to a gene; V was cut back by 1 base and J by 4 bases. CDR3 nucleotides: TGTGCCAGCAGCTTGAGGGGACAGGGGATTTACGAGCAGTACTTC. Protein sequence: CASSLRGQGIYEQYF.

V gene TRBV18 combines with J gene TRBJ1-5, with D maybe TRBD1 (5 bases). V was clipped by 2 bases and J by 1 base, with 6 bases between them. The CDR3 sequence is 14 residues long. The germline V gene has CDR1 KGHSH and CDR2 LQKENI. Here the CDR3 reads CASSPGDSNQPQHF. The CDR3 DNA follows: TGTGCCAGCTCACCAGGGGACAGCAATCAGCCCCAGCATTTT.

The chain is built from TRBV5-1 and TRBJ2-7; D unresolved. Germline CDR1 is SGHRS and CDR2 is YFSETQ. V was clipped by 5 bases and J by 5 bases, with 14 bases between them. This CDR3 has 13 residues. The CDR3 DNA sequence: TGCGCCAGCAGGCCTGATATAGGGCACGAGCAGTACTTC. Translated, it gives CASRPDIGHEQYF.

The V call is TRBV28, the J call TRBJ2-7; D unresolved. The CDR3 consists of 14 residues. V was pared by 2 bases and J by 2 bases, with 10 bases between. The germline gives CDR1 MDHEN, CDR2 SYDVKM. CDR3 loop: CASSLRGPTYEQYF. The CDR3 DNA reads TGTGCCAGCAGTTTAAGAGGACCCACCTACGAGCAGTACTTC.

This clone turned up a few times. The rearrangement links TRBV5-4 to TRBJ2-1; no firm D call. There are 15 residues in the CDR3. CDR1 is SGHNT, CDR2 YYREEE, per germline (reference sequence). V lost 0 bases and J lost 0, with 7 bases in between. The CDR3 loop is CASSLAWSSYNEQFF. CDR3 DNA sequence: TGTGCCAGCAGCTTGGCTTGGAGCTCCTACAATGAGCAGTTCTTC.

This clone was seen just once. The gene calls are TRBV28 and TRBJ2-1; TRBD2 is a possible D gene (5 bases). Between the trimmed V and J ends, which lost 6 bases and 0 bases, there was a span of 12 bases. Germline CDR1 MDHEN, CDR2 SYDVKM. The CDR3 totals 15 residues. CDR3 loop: CASSPTRDSYNEQFF. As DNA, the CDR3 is TGTGCCAGCAGCCCAACTAGAGACTCCTACAATGAGCAGTTCTTC. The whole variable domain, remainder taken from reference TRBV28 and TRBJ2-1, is DVKVTQSSRYLVKRTGEKVFLECVQDMDHENMFWYRQDPGLGLRLIYFSYDVKMKEKGDIPEGYSVSREKKERFSLILESASTNQTSMYLCASSPTRDSYNEQFFGPGTRLTVL.

CDR3: CASSRIAGGYNEQFF. The DNA of the CDR3 is TGTGCCAGCAGCCGAATAGCGGGAGGGTACAATGAGCAGTTCTTC. The V call is TRBV5-4, the J call TRBJ2-1, with 11 bases lining up with TRBD2. Trimming at V came to 4 bases and at J to 4 bases, leaving 4 bases not matched to a gene. The CDR3 extends over 15 amino acids. CDR1 is SGHNT and CDR2 is YYREEE in the germline V gene (reference sequence).

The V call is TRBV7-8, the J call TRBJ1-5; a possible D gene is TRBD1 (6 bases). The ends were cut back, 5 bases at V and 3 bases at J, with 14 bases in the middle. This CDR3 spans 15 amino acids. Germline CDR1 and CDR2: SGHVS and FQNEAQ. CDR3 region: CASSATRGDNQPQHF. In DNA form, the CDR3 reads TGTGCCAGCAGCGCGACCAGGGGCGACAATCAGCCCCAGCATTTT.

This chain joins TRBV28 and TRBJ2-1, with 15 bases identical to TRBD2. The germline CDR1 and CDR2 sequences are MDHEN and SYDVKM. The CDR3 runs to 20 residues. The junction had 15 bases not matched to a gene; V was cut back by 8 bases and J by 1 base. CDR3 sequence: CASGLRVGLAGGPSYNEQFF. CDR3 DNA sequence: TGTGCCAGCGGTCTTAGGGTCGGACTAGCGGGAGGGCCTTCCTACAATGAGCAGTTCTTC.

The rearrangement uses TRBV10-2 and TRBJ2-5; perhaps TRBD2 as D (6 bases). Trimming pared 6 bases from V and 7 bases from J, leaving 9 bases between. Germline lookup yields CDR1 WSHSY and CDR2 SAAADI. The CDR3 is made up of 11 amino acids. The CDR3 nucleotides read TGCGCCAGCAGCTTCGGGGGGACCCAGTACTTC. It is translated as CASSFGGTQYF.

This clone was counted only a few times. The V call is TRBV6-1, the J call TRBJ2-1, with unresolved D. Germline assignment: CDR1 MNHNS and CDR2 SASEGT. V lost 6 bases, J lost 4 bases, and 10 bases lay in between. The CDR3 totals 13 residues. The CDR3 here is CASSVGGYNEQFF. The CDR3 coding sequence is TGTGCCAGCAGCGTCGGCGGTTACAATGAGCAGTTCTTC.

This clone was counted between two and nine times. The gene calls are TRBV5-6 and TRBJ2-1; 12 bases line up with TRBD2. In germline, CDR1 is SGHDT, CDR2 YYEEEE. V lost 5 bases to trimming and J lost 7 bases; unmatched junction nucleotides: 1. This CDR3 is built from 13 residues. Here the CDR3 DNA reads TGTGCCAGCAGTCTAGCGGGAGGGAATGAGCAGTTCTTC. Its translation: CASSLAGGNEQFF. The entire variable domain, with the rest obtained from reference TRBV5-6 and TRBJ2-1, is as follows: DAGVTQSPTHLIKTRGQQVTLRCSPKSGHDTVSWYQQALGQGPQFIFQYYEEEERQRGNFPDRFSGHQFPNYSSELNVNALLLGDSALYLCASSLAGGNEQFFGPGTRLTVL.